Detailed here is one T cell receptor (beta chain). Its antigen is undetermined. The CDR3 spans 15 residues. CDR1 is SGHRS and CDR2 is YFSETQ in the germline V gene. V lost 0 bases and J 8 bases, leaving 15 bases between the germline ends. These data belong to a study of post-analysis software for immune sequencing data. Looking at the study overall: Secondary progressive, relapsing-remitting and progressive-relapsing multiple sclerosis were among the included disease courses.

TCR beta cDNA libraries included unique molecular identifiers. Once 1 to 10 million T cells were used, hundreds of thousands of cDNA molecules resulted. MiXCR, applied by TCRdb to the PCR reads, yields one record per CDR3 protein. The data contain approximately 160,000 distinct CDR3 sequences, about 32% of them singletons. Study observations and caveats: Samples sharing a preparation batch grouped tightly together when assessed by F measure. Five or six TRBV segments appeared more often in patients than in controls, and TRBV5-6, TRBV5-1 and TRBV20-1 were among these.

J is TRBJ1-5 and V is TRBV5-1; D remains unclear. Sequenced input: blood. The receptor was isolated from a girl between 10 and 17 years old with multiple sclerosis. The DNA for the CDR3 is TGCGCCAGCAGCTTGGGTGCTTCTTTTATGGAGCCCCAGCATTTT. Translation gives CASSLGASFMEPQHF. The full variable domain, rest sourced from reference TRBV5-1 and TRBJ1-5, is KAGVTQTPRYLIKTRGQQVTLSCSPISGHRSVSWYQQTPGQGLQFLFEYFSETQRNKGNFPGRFSGRQFSNSRSEMNVSTLELGDSALYLCASSLGASFMEPQHFGDGTRLSIL.